This T cell receptor (beta chain) was documented in a study of beta chain features in type 1 diabetes. Worth noting for this clone: Its antigen remains unknown.

The CDR3 runs to 13 residues. V lost 6 bases to trimming and J lost 5 bases, with 13 bases between them. Germline CDR1 and CDR2: MNHNY and SVGAGI (reference sequence). Purity of each sorted population was above 95%. The isolated RNA, all of it, was reverse transcribed, so expressed TCRB transcripts were what got sequenced. The average output of naive, central memory and regulatory T cell samples was about 3.57 million reads. TCRdb's copy holds only in-frame clones and misses some; the assay was immunoSEQ multiplex PCR. The table records about 300,000 clones, 8% of them present only once. Whole-study results and caveats: Patients and controls would share equally any PCR tilt toward shorter templates.

J is TRBJ2-5 and V is TRBV6-6; D remains unclear. The sequenced sample consisted of central memory CD4+ T cells from blood. The sequence was obtained from a woman between 18 and 30 years old in good health. In nucleotides, the CDR3 is TGTGCCAGCAGCTCCGGCCTCAGGGAGACCCAGTACTTC. It encodes CASSSGLRETQYF.